The 19 T cell receptor beta chains below were found in one sample sequenced in a study of T cells after posttransplantation cyclophosphamide. Data came from immunoSEQ multiplex PCR; TCRdb stores just in-frame clones and leaves some out. The sample consists of about 16,000 clones, 80% to 90% of them appearing once. Control samples came 1 year after myeloablative marrow transplants with methotrexate plus calcineurin inhibitor. This sample comprised PBMCs, obtained after an allogeneic stem cell transplant with a calcineurin inhibitor and methotrexate. Receptors were obtained from a male patient aged 45-60 years who received an allogeneic stem cell transplant from an unrelated donor, was CMV-positive, and had chronic GVHD only. Some T cells may trace back to the graft donor.

The chain is built from TRBV11-3 and TRBJ1-6; 7 bases match TRBD1. The junction had 9 bases not matched to a gene; V was cut back by 5 bases and J by 11 bases. The CDR3 loop spans 14 amino acids. The germline V gene has CDR1 SGHNT and CDR2 YENEEA. CDR3 DNA: TGTGCCAGCAGCGGTACAGGGGACGGCGCACCCCTCCACTTT. It specifies CASSGTGDGAPLHF.

The V and J genes are TRBV7-2 and TRBJ2-1; 7 bases line up with TRBD2. CDR3 length: 13 amino acids. CDR1 is SGHTA and CDR2 is FQGNSA in the germline V gene. Losses at the gene ends were 0 bases for V and 9 bases for J; bases not matched to a gene: 2. The CDR3 sequence: CASSLAERGEQFF. CDR3 bases: TGTGCCAGCAGCTTAGCTGAGCGGGGTGAGCAGTTCTTC.

J is TRBJ1-6 and V is TRBV19; possible D gene TRBD1, 5 bases. The V and J ends lost 5 bases and 2 bases respectively, with 19 bases between them. CDR3 length: 18 amino acids. Germline V gives CDR1 LNHDA, CDR2 SQIVND (reference sequence). Here the CDR3 DNA reads TGTGCCAGTAGTCTAAAACCCCTAAGACAGACCTATAATTCACCCCTCCACTTT. Protein product: CASSLKPLRQTYNSPLHF.

The chain carries TRBV4-1 and TRBJ2-5, with 10 bases fitting TRBD2. CDR1 and CDR2 from the germline V gene are MGHRA and YSYEKL. Losses at the gene ends were 2 bases for V and 5 bases for J; bases not matched to a gene: 5. The CDR3 is 15 residues long. For the CDR3, the DNA is TGCGCCAGCAGCCAAAGCGGGAGGGCCGGGGAGACCCAGTACTTC. It codes for CASSQSGRAGETQYF.

A remark on this clone: Other DNA sequences of this sample code for an identical CDR3. This chain links TRBV27 with TRBJ2-7, with 9 bases fitting TRBD1. Germline loops: CDR1 MNHEY, CDR2 SMNVEV (reference sequence). V lost 3 bases to trimming and J lost 4 bases; unmatched junction nucleotides: 4. The CDR3 covers 14 residues. In DNA, the CDR3 is TGTGCCAGCAGTTTGGGGACAGGGAGTTACGAGCAGTACTTC. This encodes CASSLGTGSYEQYF.

This chain uses TRBV19 with TRBJ2-2; TRBD1 aligns across 9 bases. This CDR3 region has 15 residues. Germline V gene data show CDR1 as LNHDA and CDR2 as SQIVND (reference sequence). J gave up 1 base and V 3 bases, and 0 bases lay outside the gene matches. CDR3 sequence: CASSMGQGNTGELFF. The DNA of the CDR3 is TGTGCCAGTAGTATGGGACAGGGGAACACCGGGGAGCTGTTTTTT.

The gene calls are TRBV5-6 and TRBJ1-1, with 11 bases aligning to TRBD1. In germline, CDR1 is SGHDT, CDR2 YYEEEE. The trim removed 3 bases at V and 7 bases at J, leaving 14 bases unmatched. The CDR3 covers 17 residues. CDR3 sequence (DNA): TGTGCCAGCAGCTGGGACAGGGGGAGGCGACAACACTTTGAAGCTTTCTTT. Protein sequence: CASSWDRGRRQHFEAFF.

The chain employs TRBV7-9 and TRBJ1-4, with D maybe TRBD1 (6 bases). CDR3 size: 16 residues. V dropped 4 bases and J dropped 2 bases, with 14 bases sitting between them. Germline V CDR1 and CDR2: SEHNR, FQNEAQ (reference sequence). The CDR3 DNA reads TGTGCCAGCAGCTCAAATAACAGGGCTACTAATGAAAAACTGTTTTTT. The encoded protein is CASSSNNRATNEKLFF.

This chain uses TRBV2 with TRBJ1-3, with 7 bases matching TRBD1. CDR3 size: 16 residues. The germline V gene encodes CDR1 SNHLY and CDR2 FYNNEI. V shed 6 bases, J shed 2 bases, and the junction held 10 bases outside the gene matches. CDR3 in amino acids: CASSRDRVPPGNTIYF. CDR3 DNA: TGTGCCAGCAGCCGAGACAGGGTCCCCCCTGGAAACACCATATATTTT. Complete variable domain (other parts from reference TRBV2 and TRBJ1-3): EPEVTQTPSHQVTQMGQEVILRCVPISNHLYFYWYRQILGQKVEFLVSFYNNEISEKSEIFDDQFSVERPDGSNFTLKIRSTKLEDSAMYFCASSRDRVPPGNTIYFGEGSWLTVV.

The chain combines TRBV11-2 with TRBJ2-6; TRBD2 might be the D (5 bases). The length of the CDR3 is 13 residues. Per germline, CDR1 SGHAT and CDR2 FQNNGV. Trimming took off 4 bases at V and 4 bases at J, with 5 bases between the two ends. The CDR3 region has the DNA TGTGCCAGCAGCTGGGAGGGGGCCAACGTCCTGACTTTC. It is translated as CASSWEGANVLTF. Full variable domain (outside the CDR3, taken from reference TRBV11-2 and TRBJ2-6): EAGVAQSPRYKIIEKRQSVAFWCNPISGHATLYWYQQILGQGPKLLIQFQNNGVVDDSQLPKDRFSAERLKGVDSTLKIQPAKLEDSAVYLCASSWEGANVLTFGAGSRLTVL.

This sequence joins TRBV15 and TRBJ2-1; D unresolved. V gave up 1 base and J gave up 15 bases, with 13 bases separating them. Per the germline V gene, CDR1 is LNHNV and CDR2 is YYDKDF (reference sequence). The CDR3 contains 12 residues. The CDR3 here is CATSRAGGVLFF. The CDR3 region has the DNA TGTGCCACCAGCAGAGCTGGCGGCGTCCTGTTCTTC.

This chain connects TRBV27 to TRBJ1-5, with D tentatively TRBD1 (5 bases). This CDR3 is 13 amino acids long. Trimming removed 3 bases at V and 5 bases at J, with 8 bases between. Germline values: CDR1 MNHEY, CDR2 SMNVEV (reference sequence). CDR3 sequence: CASSFRVDQPQHF. The CDR3 DNA is TGTGCCAGCAGTTTCAGGGTTGATCAGCCCCAGCATTTT.

The chain employs TRBV15 and TRBJ1-1, with TRBD1 matching 7 bases. J gave up 8 bases and V 1 base, and 4 bases lay outside the gene matches. CDR1 and CDR2 from the germline V gene are LNHNV and YYDKDF (reference sequence). The CDR3 consists of 13 residues. The CDR3 bases are TGTGCCACCAGCAGAGGAGGGGGCAGGGAAGCTTTCTTT. It specifies CATSRGGGREAFF.

This rearrangement joins TRBV28 to TRBJ1-6, with 8 bases matching TRBD1. From germline, CDR1 is MDHEN and CDR2 SYDVKM. Trimming took 6 bases from V and 8 from J; bases not matched to a gene: 12. There are 16 residues in the CDR3. The CDR3, as DNA: TGTGCCAGCAGCCGCACCACGGACAGGGTTCATTCACCCCTCCACTTT. It encodes CASSRTTDRVHSPLHF.

The chain carries TRBV6-5 and TRBJ2-3; 9 bases line up with TRBD2. The germline V gene has CDR1 MNHEY and CDR2 SVGAGI. The CDR3 runs to 13 residues. V dropped 7 bases and J dropped 2; count of bases not matched to a gene: 1. CDR3 amino acids: CASKRGATDTQYF. The CDR3 DNA follows: TGTGCCAGCAAGCGGGGGGCCACAGATACGCAGTATTTT.

This clone was counted a single time. The chain has TRBV6-5 and TRBJ2-5; weak D call: TRBD1 (7 bases). Germline assignment: CDR1 MNHEY and CDR2 SVGAGI. V lost 5 bases and J 1 base, leaving 14 bases between the germline ends. The CDR3 covers 15 residues. This chain's CDR3 is CASSHSGGLQETQYF. The DNA for the CDR3 is TGTGCCAGCAGTCATTCAGGGGGGCTCCAAGAGACCCAGTACTTC.

This rearrangement joins TRBV9 to TRBJ2-3; D not resolved. The ends were cut back, 0 bases at V and 3 bases at J, with 5 bases in the middle. Germline CDR1 and CDR2: SGDLS and YYNGEE. The CDR3 contains 13 residues. The DNA for the CDR3 is TGTGCCAGCAGCGTAGTCCCTACAGATACGCAGTATTTT. Translation: CASSVVPTDTQYF. The full variable domain, with the rest looked up from reference TRBV9 and TRBJ2-3, is DSGVTQTPKHLITATGQRVTLRCSPRSGDLSVYWYQQSLDQGLQFLIQYYNGEERAKGNILERFSAQQFPDLHSELNLSSLELGDSALYFCASSVVPTDTQYFGPGTRLTVL.

The V call is TRBV6-6, the J call TRBJ2-7; maybe TRBD2 (5 bases). The CDR3 consists of 13 residues. V lost 6 bases, J lost 2 bases, and 11 bases lay in between. Germline-derived CDR1 and CDR2 are MNHNY and SVGAGI (reference sequence). The CDR3: CASSRGLAYEQYF. DNA of the CDR3: TGTGCCAGCAGCCGTGGACTCGCCTACGAGCAGTACTTC.

The CDR3 spells CAISGTGRAGELFF. CDR3 DNA sequence: TGTGCCATCAGTGGGACAGGGCGGGCCGGGGAGCTGTTTTTT. V and J are TRBV10-3 and TRBJ2-2, with 8 bases lining up with TRBD1. The CDR3 extends over 14 amino acids. The ends lost 4 bases at V and 6 bases at J; junction bases unmatched: 4. CDR1 and CDR2 (germline): ENHRY, SYGVKD.